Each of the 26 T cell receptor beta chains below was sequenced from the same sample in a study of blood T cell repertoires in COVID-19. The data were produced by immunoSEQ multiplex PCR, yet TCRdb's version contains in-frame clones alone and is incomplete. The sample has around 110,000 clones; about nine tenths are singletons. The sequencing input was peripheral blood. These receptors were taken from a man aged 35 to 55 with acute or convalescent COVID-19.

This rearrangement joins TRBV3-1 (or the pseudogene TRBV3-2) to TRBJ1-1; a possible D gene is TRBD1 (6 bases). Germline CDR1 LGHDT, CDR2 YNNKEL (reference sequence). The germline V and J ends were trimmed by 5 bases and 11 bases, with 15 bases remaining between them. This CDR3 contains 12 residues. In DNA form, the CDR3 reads TGTGCCAGCAGCAACACAATGGGGGCCGCTTTCTTT. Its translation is CASSNTMGAAFF.

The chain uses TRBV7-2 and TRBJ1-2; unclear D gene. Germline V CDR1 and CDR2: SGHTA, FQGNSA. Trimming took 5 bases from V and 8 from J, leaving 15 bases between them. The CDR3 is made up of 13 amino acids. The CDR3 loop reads CASSMGPGWGYTF. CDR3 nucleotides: TGTGCCAGCAGCATGGGTCCAGGCTGGGGCTACACCTTC.

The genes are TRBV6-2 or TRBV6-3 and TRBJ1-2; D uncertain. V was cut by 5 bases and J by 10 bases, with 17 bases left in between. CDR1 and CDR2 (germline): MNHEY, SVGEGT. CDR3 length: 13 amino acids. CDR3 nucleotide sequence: TGTGCCAGCAGTCTTCCGGGAAATCGGGACTACACCTTC. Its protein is CASSLPGNRDYTF.

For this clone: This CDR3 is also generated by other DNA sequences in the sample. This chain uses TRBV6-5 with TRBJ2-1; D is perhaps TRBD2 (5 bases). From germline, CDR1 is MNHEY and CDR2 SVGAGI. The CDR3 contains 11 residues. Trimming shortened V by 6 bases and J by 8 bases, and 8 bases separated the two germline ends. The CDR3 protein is CASSRGYEQFF. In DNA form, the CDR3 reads TGTGCCAGCAGCCGAGGGTATGAGCAGTTCTTC.

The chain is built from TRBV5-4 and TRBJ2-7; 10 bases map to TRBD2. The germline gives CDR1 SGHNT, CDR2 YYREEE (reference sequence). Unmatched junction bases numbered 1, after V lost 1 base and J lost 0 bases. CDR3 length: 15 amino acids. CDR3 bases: TGTGCCAGCAGCTTGACTAGCGGGATCTCCTACGAGCAGTACTTC. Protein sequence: CASSLTSGISYEQYF.

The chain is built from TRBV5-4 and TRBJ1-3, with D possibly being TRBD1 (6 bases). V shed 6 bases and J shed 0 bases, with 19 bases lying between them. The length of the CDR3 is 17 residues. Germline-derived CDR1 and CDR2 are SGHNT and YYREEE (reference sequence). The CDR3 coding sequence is TGTGCCAGCACCACCGGGGGGCGGGGACGCTCTGGAAACACCATATATTTT. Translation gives CASTTGGRGRSGNTIYF. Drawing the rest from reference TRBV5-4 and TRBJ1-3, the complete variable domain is ETGVTQSPTHLIKTRGQQVTLRCSSQSGHNTVSWYQQALGQGPQFIFQYYREEENGRGNFPPRFSGLQFPNYSSELNVNALELDDSALYLCASTTGGRGRSGNTIYFGEGSWLTVV.

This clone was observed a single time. The CDR3 bases are TGTGCCAGCAGCTCGGGGGACGGCTACGAGCAGTACTTC. It yields the protein CASSSGDGYEQYF. The genes are TRBV9 and TRBJ2-7; D may be TRBD2 (6 bases). Germline loops: CDR1 SGDLS, CDR2 YYNGEE. The CDR3 is made up of 13 amino acids. Trimming left V 4 bases short and J 3 bases short, with 11 bases between.

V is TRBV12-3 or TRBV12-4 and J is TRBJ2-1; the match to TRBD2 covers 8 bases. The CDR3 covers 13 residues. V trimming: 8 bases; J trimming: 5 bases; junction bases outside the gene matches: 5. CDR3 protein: CASAGRVNNEQFF. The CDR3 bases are TGTGCCAGCGCCGGGAGGGTTAACAATGAGCAGTTCTTC.

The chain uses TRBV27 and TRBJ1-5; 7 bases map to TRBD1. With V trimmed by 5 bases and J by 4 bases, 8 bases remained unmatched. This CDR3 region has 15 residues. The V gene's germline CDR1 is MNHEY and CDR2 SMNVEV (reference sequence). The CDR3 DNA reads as TGTGCCAGCAGTAACGGACAGGCCCTGAATCAGCCCCAGCATTTT. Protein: CASSNGQALNQPQHF.

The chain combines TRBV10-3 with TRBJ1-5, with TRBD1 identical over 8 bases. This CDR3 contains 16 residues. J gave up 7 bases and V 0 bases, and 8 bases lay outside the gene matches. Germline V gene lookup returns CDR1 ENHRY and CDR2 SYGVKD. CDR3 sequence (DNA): TGTGCCATCAGTGAGTCGGCGGGACAGGTGGGGCAGCCCCAGCATTTT. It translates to CAISESAGQVGQPQHF.

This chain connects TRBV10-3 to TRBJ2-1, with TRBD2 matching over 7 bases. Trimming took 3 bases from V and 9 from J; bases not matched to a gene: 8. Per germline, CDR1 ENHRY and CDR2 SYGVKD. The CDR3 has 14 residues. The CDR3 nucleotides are TGTGCCATCAGTGAAGCCAGCGGGATCGGTGAGCAGTTCTTC. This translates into CAISEASGIGEQFF.

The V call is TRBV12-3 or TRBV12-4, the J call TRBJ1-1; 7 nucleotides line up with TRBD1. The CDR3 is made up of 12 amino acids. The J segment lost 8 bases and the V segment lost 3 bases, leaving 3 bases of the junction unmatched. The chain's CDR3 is CASSFQTGEAFF. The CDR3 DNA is TGTGCCAGCAGTTTCCAGACAGGGGAAGCTTTCTTT.

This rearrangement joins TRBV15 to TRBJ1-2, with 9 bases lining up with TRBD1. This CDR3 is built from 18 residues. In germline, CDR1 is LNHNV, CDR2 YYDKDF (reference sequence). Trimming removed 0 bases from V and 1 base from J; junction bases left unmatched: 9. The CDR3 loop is CATSREQGADRINYGYTF. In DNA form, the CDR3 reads TGTGCCACCAGCAGAGAACAGGGGGCCGATCGAATTAACTATGGCTACACCTTC.

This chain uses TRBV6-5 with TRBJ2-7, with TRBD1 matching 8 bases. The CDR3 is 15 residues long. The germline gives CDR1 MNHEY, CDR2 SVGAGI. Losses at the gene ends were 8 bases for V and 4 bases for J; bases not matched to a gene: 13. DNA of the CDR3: TGTGCCAGCCAACCACGGACAGGGAAGTTGTACGAGCAGTACTTC. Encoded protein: CASQPRTGKLYEQYF.

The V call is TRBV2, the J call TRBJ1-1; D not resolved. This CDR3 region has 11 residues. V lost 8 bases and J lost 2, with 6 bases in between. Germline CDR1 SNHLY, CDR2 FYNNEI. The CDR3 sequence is CASQANTEAFF. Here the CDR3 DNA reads TGTGCCAGCCAGGCCAACACTGAAGCTTTCTTT.

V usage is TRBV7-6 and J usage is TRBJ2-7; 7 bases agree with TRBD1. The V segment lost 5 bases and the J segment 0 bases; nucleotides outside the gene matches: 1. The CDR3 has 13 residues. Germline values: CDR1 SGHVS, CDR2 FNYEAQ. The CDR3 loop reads CASSRDSSYEQYF. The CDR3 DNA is TGTGCCAGCAGCCGGGACAGCTCCTACGAGCAGTACTTC.

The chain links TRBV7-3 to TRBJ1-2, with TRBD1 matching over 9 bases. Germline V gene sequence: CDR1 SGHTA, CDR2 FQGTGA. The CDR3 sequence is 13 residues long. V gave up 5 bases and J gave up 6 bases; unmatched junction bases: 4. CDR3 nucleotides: TGTGCCAGCAGCCCAGGGACAGGGAATGGCTACACCTTC. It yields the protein CASSPGTGNGYTF.

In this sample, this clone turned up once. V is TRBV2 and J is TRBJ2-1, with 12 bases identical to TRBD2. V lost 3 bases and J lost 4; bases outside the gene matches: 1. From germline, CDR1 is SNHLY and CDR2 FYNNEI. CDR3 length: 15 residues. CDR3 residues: CASSELAGGYNEQFF. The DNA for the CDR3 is TGTGCCAGCAGTGAGCTAGCGGGGGGGTACAATGAGCAGTTCTTC.

CDR3 region: CASSLDGVLGADEQYF. In DNA form, the CDR3 reads TGTGCCAGCAGCTTAGACGGGGTATTGGGGGCGGACGAGCAGTACTTC. This chain uses TRBV11-2 with TRBJ2-7; weak D call: TRBD1 (6 bases). V dropped 0 bases and J dropped 5 bases, with 17 bases sitting between them. The CDR3 spans 16 residues. Germline CDR1 and CDR2: SGHAT and FQNNGV.

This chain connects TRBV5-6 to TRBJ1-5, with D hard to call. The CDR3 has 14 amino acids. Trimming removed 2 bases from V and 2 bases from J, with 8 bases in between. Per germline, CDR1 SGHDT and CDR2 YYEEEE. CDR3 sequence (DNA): TGTGCCAGCAGCTTCCAGGATCGCAATCAGCCCCAGCATTTT. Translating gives CASSFQDRNQPQHF. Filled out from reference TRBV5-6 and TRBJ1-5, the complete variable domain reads DAGVTQSPTHLIKTRGQQVTLRCSPKSGHDTVSWYQQALGQGPQFIFQYYEEEERQRGNFPDRFSGHQFPNYSSELNVNALLLGDSALYLCASSFQDRNQPQHFGDGTRLSIL.

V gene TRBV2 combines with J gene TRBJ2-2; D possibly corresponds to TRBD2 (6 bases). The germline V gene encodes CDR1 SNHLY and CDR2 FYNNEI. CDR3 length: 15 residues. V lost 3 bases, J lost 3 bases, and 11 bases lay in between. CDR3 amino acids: CASSEASAYTGELFF. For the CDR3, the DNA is TGTGCCAGCAGTGAGGCTAGCGCGTACACCGGGGAGCTGTTTTTT.

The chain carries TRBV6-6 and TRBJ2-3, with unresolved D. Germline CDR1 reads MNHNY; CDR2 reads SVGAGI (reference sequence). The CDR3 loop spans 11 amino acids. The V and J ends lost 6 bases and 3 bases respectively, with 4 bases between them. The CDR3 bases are TGTGCCAGCAGCACTACAGATACGCAGTATTTT. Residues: CASSTTDTQYF.

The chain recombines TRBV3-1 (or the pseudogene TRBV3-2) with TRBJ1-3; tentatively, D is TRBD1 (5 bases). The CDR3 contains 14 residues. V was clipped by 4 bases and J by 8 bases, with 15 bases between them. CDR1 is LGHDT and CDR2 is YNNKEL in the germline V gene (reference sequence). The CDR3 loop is CASSPGLGRDTIYF. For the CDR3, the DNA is TGTGCCAGCAGCCCGGGACTTGGAAGGGACACCATATATTTT.

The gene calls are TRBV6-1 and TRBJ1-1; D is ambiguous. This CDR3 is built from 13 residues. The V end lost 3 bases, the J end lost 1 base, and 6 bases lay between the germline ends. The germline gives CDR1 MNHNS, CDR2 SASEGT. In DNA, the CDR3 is TGTGCCAGCAGTGATGGAGCGAACACTGAAGCTTTCTTT. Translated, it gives CASSDGANTEAFF.

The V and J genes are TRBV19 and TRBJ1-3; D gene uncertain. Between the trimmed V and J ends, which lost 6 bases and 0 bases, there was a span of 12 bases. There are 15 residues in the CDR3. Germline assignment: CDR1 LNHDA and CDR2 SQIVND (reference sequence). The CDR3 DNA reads TGTGCCAGTAGCAGCGAACGCAGCTCTGGAAACACCATATATTTT. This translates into CASSSERSSGNTIYF.

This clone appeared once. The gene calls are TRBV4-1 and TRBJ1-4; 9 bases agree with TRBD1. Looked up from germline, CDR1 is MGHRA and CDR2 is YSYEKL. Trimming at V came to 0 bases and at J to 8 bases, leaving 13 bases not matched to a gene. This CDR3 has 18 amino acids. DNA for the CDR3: TGCGCCAGCAGCCAAGATATCCCCGGGACAGGGCTTCAGGAAAAACTGTTTTTT. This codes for CASSQDIPGTGLQEKLFF.